This T cell receptor (beta chain) emerged from a study of T cell changes during pregnancy in multiple sclerosis (dated by TCRdb to about 2019). Broadly, across the study: The study examined how the T cell repertoire changed over the course of pregnancy in women with multiple sclerosis.

For this clone: No cognate antigen has been identified for it. There are no base qualities to consult, and no much larger clone falls within one base.

Trimmed from V: 1 base; trimmed from J: 7 bases; junction bases lacking a gene match: 5. CDR1 MGHDK and CDR2 SYGVNS were looked up in the germline V gene. From its cysteine to its phenylalanine, the CDR3 spans 15 amino acids. The sequence is cut down to CDR3 DNA, 45 bases in frame from base 1. The library was produced with the immunoSEQ multiplex PCR assay. In TCRdb, the immuneACCESS table is reduced to in-frame sequences with V and J assigned. These tables do not hold every clone; where another copy was compared, an unresolved V gene accounts for under half, and the others remain unexplained. Here the sample has some 52,000 clones; over 80% occur a single time. The biggest ten clones account for 0.6% to 0.85% of the sample.

The receptor was isolated from a female donor with multiple sclerosis, enrolled in a pregnancy study. The input for sequencing was CD4+ T cells from peripheral blood mononuclear cells, taken in the third trimester of pregnancy. The V and J genes are TRBV25-1 and TRBJ2-1; a stretch of 9 junction bases matches TRBD2. The DNA reads TGTGCCAGCAGTGAATCTTCCCTAGCGGGGAATGAGCAGTTCTTC. It codes for CASSESSLAGNEQFF.